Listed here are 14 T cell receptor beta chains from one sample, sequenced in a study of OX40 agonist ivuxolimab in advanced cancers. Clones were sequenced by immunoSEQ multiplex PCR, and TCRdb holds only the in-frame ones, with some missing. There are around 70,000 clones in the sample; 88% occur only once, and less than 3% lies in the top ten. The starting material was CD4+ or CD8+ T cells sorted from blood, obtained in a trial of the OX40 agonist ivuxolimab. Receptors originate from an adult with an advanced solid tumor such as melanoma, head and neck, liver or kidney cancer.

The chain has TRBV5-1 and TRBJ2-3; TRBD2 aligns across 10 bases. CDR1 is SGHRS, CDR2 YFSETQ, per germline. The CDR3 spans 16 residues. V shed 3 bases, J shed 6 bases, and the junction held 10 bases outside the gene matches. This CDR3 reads CASSSSGAGGSDTQYF. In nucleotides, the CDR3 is TGCGCCAGCAGCTCCTCTGGAGCGGGGGGGTCTGATACGCAGTATTTT.

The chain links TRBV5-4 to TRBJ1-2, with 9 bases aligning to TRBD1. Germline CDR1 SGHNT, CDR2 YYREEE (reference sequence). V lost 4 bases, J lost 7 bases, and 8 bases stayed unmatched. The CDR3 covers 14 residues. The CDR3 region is CASSEGQGVGGYTF. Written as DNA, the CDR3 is TGTGCCAGCAGCGAGGGACAGGGCGTAGGTGGCTACACCTTC.

CDR3 loop: CATSSGPLGIQYF. The DNA for the CDR3 is TGTGCCACCAGCTCAGGACCTCTAGGCATTCAGTACTTC. The rearrangement joins TRBV15 to TRBJ2-4; D not resolved. Germline CDR1 is LNHNV and CDR2 is YYDKDF (reference sequence). The CDR3 covers 13 residues. The V end lost 5 bases, the J end lost 9 bases, and 14 bases lay between the germline ends.

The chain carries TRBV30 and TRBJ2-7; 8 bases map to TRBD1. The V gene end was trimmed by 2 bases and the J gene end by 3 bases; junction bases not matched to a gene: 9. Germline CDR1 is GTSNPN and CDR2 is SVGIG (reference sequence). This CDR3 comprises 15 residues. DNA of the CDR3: TGTGCCTGGAGTCCAAGGGGGACAGGCAACTACGAGCAGTACTTC. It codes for CAWSPRGTGNYEQYF.

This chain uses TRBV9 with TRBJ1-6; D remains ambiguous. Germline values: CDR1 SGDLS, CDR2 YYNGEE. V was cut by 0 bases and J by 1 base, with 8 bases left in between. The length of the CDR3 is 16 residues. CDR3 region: CASSVGGSSYNSPLHF. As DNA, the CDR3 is TGTGCCAGCAGCGTAGGTGGCAGTTCCTATAATTCACCCCTCCACTTT.

CDR3 coding DNA: TGTGCCAGCAGTGAACAGGGGAACGGGCAGCCCCAGCATTTT. Residues: CASSEQGNGQPQHF. This chain links TRBV6-1 with TRBJ1-5; D perhaps matches TRBD1 (6 bases). Germline-derived CDR1 and CDR2 are MNHNS and SASEGT. This CDR3 contains 14 residues. Trimming took 2 bases from V and 7 from J, leaving 12 bases between them.

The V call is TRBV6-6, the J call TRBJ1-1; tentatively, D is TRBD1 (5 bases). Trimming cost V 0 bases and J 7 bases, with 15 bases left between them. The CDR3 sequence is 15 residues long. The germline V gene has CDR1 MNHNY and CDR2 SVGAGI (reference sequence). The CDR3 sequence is CASSYSAPGRGEAFF. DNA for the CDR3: TGTGCCAGCAGTTACTCGGCCCCGGGACGGGGTGAAGCTTTCTTT.

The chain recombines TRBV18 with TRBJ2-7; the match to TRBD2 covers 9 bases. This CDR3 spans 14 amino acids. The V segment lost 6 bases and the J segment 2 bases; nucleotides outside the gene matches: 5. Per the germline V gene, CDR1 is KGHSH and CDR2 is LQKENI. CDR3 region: CASSSGLATYEQYF. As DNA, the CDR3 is TGTGCCAGCTCTTCTGGACTAGCGACCTACGAGCAGTACTTC.

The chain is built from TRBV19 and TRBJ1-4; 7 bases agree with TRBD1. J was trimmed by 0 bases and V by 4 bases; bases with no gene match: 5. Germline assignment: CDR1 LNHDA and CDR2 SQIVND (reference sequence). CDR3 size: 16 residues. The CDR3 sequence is CASSSGQAATNEKLFF. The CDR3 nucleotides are TGTGCCAGTAGTAGTGGACAGGCCGCAACTAATGAAAAACTGTTTTTT.

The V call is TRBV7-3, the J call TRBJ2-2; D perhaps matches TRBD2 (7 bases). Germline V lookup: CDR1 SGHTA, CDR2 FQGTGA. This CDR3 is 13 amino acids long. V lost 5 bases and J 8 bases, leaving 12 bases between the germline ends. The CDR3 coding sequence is TGTGCCAGCAGCGCCCGGGGGGCTGGGGAGCTGTTTTTT. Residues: CASSARGAGELFF.

CDR3 sequence reads: CASRPSPGRQGGANVLTF. CDR3 nucleotides: TGTGCCAGCAGACCATCTCCGGGACGCCAGGGGGGGGCCAACGTCCTGACTTTC. The genes are TRBV7-9 and TRBJ2-6, with a tentative D call TRBD1 (6 bases). V lost 6 bases, J lost 4 bases, and 22 bases lay in between. Germline loops: CDR1 SEHNR, CDR2 FQNEAQ (reference sequence). This CDR3 is 18 amino acids long.

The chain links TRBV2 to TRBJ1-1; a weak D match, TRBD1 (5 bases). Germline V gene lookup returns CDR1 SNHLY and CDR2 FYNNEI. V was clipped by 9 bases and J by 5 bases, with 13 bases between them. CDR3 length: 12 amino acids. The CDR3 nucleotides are TGTGCCAGTGCATTGGGGGGGACTGAAGCTTTCTTT. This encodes CASALGGTEAFF.

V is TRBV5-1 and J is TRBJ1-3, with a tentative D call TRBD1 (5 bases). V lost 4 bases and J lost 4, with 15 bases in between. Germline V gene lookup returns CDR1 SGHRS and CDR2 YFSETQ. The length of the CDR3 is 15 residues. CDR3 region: CASSPSGTVGNTIYF. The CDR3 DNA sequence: TGCGCCAGCAGCCCGTCCGGGACCGTCGGAAACACCATATATTTT.

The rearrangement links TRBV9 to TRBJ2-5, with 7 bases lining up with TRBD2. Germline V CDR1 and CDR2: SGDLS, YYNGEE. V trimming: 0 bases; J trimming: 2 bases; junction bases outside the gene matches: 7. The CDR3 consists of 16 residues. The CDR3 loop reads CASSVGLAANQETQYF. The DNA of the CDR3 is TGTGCCAGCAGCGTAGGCCTAGCGGCGAATCAAGAGACCCAGTACTTC.